This TCR beta chain was sequenced for a study of T-cell reconstitution after alpha-beta-depleted transplantation in children. The TCRbeta library incorporated unique molecular identifiers. TCRdb reprocessed the PCR reads with MiXCR, giving one entry per CDR3 protein. This sample has over 550,000 distinct CDR3 sequences, with about 11% found just once. Looked up from germline, CDR1 is MNHNS and CDR2 is SASEGT. There are 18 residues in the CDR3. V was clipped by 2 bases and J by 4 bases; unmatched bases: 8. This clonotype originated in a human donor who donated a stem cell graft to a child with acute myeloid leukemia. The V and J genes are TRBV6-1 and TRBJ2-1, with 13 bases matching TRBD2. This material consisted of PBMCs from the stem cell graft donor, taken from the stem cell graft. CDR3: CASSERTSGRVGYNEQFF. CDR3 DNA sequence: TGTGCCAGCAGTGAACGGACTAGCGGGAGAGTCGGGTACAATGAGCAGTTCTTC.